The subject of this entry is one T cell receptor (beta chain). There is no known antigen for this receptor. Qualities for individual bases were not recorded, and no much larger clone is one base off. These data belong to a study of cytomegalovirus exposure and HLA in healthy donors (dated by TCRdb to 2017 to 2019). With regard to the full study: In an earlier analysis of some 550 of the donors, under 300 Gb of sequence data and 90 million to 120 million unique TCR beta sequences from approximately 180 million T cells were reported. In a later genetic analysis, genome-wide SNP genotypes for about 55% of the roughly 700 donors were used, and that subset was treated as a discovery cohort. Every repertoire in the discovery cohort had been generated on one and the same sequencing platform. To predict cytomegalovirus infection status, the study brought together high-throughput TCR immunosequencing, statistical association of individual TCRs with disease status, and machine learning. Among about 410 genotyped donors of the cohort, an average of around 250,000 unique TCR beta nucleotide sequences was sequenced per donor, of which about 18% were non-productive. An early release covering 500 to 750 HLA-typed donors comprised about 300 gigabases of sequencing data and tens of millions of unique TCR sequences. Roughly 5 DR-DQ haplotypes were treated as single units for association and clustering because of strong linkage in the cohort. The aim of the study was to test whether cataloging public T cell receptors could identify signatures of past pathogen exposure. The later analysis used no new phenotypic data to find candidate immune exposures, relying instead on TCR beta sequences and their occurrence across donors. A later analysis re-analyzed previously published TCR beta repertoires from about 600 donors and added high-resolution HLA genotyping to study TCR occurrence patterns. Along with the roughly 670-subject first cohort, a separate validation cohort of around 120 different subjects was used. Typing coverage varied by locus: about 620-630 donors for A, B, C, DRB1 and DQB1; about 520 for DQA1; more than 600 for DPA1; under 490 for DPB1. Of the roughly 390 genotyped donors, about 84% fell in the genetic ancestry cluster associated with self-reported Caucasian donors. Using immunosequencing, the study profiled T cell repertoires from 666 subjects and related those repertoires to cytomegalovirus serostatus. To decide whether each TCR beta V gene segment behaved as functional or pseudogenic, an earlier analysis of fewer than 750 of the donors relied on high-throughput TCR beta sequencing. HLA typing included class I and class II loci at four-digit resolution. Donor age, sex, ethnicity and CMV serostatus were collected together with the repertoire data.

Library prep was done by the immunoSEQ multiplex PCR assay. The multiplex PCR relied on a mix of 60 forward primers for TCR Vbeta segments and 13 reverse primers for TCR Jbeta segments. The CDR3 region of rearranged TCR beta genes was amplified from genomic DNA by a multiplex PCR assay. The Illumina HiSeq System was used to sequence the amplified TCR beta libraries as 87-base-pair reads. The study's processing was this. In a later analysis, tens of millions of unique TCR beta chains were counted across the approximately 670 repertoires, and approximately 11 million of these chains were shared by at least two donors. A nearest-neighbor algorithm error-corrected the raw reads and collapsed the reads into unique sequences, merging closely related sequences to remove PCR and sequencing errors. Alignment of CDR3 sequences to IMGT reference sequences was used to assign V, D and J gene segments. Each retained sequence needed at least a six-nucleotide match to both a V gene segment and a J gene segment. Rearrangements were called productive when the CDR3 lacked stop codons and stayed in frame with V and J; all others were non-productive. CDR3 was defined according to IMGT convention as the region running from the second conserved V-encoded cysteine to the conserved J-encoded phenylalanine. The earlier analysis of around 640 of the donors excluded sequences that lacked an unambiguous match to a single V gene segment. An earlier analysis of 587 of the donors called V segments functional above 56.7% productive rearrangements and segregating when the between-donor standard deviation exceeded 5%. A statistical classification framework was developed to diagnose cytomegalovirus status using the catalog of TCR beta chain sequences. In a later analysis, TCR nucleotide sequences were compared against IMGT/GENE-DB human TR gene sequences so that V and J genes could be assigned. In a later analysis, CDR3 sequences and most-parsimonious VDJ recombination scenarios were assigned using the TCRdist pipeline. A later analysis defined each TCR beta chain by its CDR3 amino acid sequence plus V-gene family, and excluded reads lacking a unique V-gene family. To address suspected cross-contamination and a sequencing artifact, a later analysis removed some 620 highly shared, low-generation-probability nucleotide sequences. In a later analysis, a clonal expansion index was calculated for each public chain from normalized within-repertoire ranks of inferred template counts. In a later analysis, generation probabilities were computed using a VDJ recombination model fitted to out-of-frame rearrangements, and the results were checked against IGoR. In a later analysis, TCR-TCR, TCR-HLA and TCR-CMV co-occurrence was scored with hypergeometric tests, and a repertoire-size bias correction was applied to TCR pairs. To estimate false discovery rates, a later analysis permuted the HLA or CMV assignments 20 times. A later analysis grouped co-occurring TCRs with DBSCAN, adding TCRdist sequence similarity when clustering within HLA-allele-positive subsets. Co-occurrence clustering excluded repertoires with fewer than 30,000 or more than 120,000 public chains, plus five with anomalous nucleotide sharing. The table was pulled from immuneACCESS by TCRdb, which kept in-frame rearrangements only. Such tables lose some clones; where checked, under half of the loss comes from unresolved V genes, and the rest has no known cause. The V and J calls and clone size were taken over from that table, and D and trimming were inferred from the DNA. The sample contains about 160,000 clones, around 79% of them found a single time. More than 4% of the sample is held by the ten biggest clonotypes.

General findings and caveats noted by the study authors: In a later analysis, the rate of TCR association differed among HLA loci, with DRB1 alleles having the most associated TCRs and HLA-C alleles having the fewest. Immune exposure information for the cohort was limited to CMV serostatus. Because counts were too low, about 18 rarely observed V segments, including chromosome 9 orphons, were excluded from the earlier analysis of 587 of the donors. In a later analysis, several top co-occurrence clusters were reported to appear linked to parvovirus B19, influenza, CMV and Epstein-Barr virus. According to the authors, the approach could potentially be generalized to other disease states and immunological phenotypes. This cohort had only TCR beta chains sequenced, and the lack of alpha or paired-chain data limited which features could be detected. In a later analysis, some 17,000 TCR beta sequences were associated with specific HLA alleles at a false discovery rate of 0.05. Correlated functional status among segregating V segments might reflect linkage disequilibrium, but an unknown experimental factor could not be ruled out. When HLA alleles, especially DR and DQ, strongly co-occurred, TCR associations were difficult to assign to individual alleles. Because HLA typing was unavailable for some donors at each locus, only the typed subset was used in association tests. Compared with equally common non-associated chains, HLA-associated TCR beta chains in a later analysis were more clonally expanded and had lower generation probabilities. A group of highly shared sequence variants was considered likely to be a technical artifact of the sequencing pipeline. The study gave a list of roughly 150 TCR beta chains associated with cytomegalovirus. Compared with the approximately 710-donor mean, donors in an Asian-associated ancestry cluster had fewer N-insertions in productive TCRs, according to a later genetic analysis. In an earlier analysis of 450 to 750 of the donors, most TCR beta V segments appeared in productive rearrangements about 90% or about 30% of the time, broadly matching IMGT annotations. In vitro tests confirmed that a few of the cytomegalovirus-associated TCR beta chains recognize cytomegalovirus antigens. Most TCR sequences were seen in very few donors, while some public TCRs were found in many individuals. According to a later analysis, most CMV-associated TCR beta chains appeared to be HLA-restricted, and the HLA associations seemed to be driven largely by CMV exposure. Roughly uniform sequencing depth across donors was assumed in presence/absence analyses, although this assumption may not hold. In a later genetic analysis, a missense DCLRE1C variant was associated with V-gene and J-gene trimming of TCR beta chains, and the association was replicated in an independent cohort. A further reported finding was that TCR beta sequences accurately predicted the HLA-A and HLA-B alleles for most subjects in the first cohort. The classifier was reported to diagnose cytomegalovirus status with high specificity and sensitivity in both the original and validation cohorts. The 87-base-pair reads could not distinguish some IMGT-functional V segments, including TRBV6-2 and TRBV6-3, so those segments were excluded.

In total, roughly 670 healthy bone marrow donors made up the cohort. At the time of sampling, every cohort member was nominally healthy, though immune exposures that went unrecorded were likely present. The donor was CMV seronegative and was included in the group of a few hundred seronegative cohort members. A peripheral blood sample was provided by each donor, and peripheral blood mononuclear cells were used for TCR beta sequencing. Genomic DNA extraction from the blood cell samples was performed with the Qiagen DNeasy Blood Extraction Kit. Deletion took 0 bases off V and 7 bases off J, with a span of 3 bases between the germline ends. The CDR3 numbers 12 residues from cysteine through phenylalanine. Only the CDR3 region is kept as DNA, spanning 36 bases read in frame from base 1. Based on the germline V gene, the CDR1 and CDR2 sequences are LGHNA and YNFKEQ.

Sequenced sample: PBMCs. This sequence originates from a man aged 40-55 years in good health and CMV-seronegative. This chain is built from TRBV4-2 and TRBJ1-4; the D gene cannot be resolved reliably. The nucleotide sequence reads TGTGCCAGCAGCCAAGATCGTGAAAAACTGTTTTTT. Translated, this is CASSQDREKLFF.